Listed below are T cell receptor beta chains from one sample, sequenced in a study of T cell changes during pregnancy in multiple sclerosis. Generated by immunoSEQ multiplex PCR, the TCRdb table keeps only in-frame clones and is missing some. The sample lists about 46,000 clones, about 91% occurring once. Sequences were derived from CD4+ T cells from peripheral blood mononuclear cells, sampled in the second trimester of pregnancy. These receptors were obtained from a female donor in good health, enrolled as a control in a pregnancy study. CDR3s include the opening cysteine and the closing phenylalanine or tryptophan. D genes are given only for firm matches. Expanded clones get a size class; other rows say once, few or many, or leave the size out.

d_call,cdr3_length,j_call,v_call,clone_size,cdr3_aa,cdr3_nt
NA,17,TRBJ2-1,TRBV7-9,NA,CASSLLLNGDSYNEQFF,TGTGCCAGCAGCTTACTTCTAAACGGGGATTCCTACAATGAGCAGTTCTTC
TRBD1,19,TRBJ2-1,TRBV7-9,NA,CASSLGQGALLSSYNEQFF,TGTGCCAGCAGCTTGGGACAGGGGGCCCTTCTGAGCTCCTACAATGAGCAGTTCTTC
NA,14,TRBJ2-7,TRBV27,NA,CASSLAGNSYEQYF,TGTGCCAGCAGTTTGGCAGGAAACTCCTACGAGCAGTACTTC
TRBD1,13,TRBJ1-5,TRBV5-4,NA,CASSFDRDQPQHF,TGTGCCAGCAGCTTCGACAGGGATCAGCCCCAGCATTTT
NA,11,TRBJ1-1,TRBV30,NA,CAWSVADEAFF,TGTGCCTGGAGTGTAGCCGATGAAGCTTTCTTT
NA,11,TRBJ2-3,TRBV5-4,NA,CASSLSDTQYF,TGTGCCAGCAGCTTGTCTGATACGCAGTATTTT
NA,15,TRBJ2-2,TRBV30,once,CAWREKGRGTGELFF,TGTGCCTGGAGGGAAAAGGGCAGGGGCACCGGGGAGCTGTTTTTT
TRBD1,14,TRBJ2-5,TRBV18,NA,CASSTGTGGMTQYF,TGTGCCAGCTCAACCGGGACAGGGGGAATGACCCAGTACTTC
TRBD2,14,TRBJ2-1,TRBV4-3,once,CASSQSGTINEQFF,TGCGCCAGCAGCCAGTCCGGGACTATCAATGAGCAGTTCTTC
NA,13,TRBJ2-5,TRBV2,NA,CASRGRAGETQYF,TGTGCCAGCCGCGGCAGGGCGGGGGAGACCCAGTACTTC
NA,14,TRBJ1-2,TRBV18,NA,CASSPATGAYGYTF,TGTGCCAGCTCACCAGCGACAGGAGCCTATGGCTACACCTTC